This is a list of T cell receptor beta chains from one sample in a study of blood T cell repertoires in COVID-19. The table came from immunoSEQ multiplex PCR; TCRdb's copy has only in-frame clones and leaves some out. The sample has almost 70,000 clones; about 88% are singletons. The material sequenced was peripheral blood. These receptors were obtained from a woman aged 45 to 65 with active COVID-19. Each CDR3 is given with its conserved first and last residue. A D gene is named only where the DNA matches it firmly.

D: TRBD2; V: TRBV12-3/TRBV12-4; length: 13; J: TRBJ2-5; CDR3: CASSNRGGETQYF
D: TRBD2; V: TRBV5-1; length: 16; J: TRBJ2-1; CDR3: CASSSLGLAGGSSEFF
D: TRBD2; V: TRBV7-9; length: 17; J: TRBJ2-7; CDR3: CASSRKGLEVMSYEQYF
D: TRBD1; V: TRBV11-2; length: 15; J: TRBJ1-2; CDR3: CASSRSRTGPRGYTF
D: -; V: TRBV9; length: 15; J: TRBJ2-3; CDR3: CASSGAGSWGDTQYF
D: -; V: TRBV24-1; length: 13; J: TRBJ2-3; CDR3: CATSALGADTQYF
D: -; V: TRBV15; length: 15; J: TRBJ2-1; CDR3: CATSRDLSSYNEQFF
D: -; V: TRBV28; length: 12; J: TRBJ2-7; CDR3: CASRGSNYEQYF
D: TRBD2; V: TRBV24-1; length: 14; J: TRBJ2-1; CDR3: CATGELAGGNEQFF
D: -; V: TRBV10-3; length: 14; J: TRBJ2-7; CDR3: CAISERAEADQQYF
D: -; V: TRBV3-1/TRBV3-2; length: 16; J: TRBJ2-1; CDR3: CASSQEGGGRYNEQFF
D: -; V: TRBV6-1; length: 14; J: TRBJ1-5; CDR3: CASSEMGGGQPQHF
D: TRBD2; V: TRBV11-2; length: 16; J: TRBJ2-7; CDR3: CASSLAGTTPSYEQYF
D: -; V: TRBV21-1; length: 15; J: TRBJ2-4; CDR3: CASSKAPRGKNIQYF
D: TRBD2; V: TRBV6-5; length: 16; J: TRBJ2-3; CDR3: CASSYSPSGRTDTQYF
D: TRBD1; V: TRBV12-3/TRBV12-4; length: 13; J: TRBJ1-1; CDR3: CASSGTGRARAFF
D: TRBD1; V: TRBV6-1; length: 18; J: TRBJ2-7; CDR3: CASSGTGTGGLISSEQYF
D: -; V: TRBV7-9; length: 13; J: TRBJ1-5; CDR3: CASSSLGGQPQHF
D: TRBD1; V: TRBV19; length: 15; J: TRBJ1-1; CDR3: CASSGRQGYGTEAFF
D: -; V: TRBV5-1; length: 16; J: TRBJ2-7; CDR3: CPSSLGGDRSSNEQYF
D: TRBD1; V: TRBV19; length: 18; J: TRBJ1-3; CDR3: CASSERKPDRGARNTIYF
D: TRBD2; V: TRBV10-1; length: 16; J: TRBJ2-1; CDR3: CASSEKAGDGYNEQFF
D: TRBD1; V: TRBV28; length: 15; J: TRBJ2-7; CDR3: CASSLAGRGQVEQYF
D: -; V: TRBV30; length: 16; J: TRBJ2-3; CDR3: CAWSLGGGPRTDTQYF
D: -; V: TRBV5-1; length: 15; J: TRBJ2-2; CDR3: CASSLVGQNTGELFF
D: TRBD1; V: TRBV11-1; length: 13; J: TRBJ1-5; CDR3: CASSGGPNQPQHF
D: TRBD2; V: TRBV2; length: 15; J: TRBJ2-2; CDR3: CASSDAGGPVGELFF
D: TRBD1; V: TRBV3-1/TRBV3-2; length: 13; J: TRBJ1-2; CDR3: CASSLDRAAGYTF
D: TRBD1; V: TRBV5-8; length: 16; J: TRBJ1-2; CDR3: CASSPEVTGGAGGYTF
D: TRBD2; V: TRBV28; length: 16; J: TRBJ2-5; CDR3: CASKPVSTSGQETQYF
D: TRBD1; V: TRBV7-9; length: 16; J: TRBJ2-7; CDR3: CASSFGETGGAGEQYF
D: -; V: TRBV7-2; length: 12; J: TRBJ2-7; CDR3: CASSLANYEQYF
D: -; V: TRBV4-2; length: 15; J: TRBJ2-7; CDR3: CASSQAPTSSYEQYF
D: TRBD1; V: TRBV4-1; length: 17; J: TRBJ1-1; CDR3: CASSPRDRANMNTEAFF
D: -; V: TRBV9; length: 15; J: TRBJ2-3; CDR3: CASSPLGRFSDTQYF
D: TRBD2; V: TRBV7-9; length: 15; J: TRBJ2-5; CDR3: CASSLGTSGGETQYF
D: TRBD2; V: TRBV11-3; length: 15; J: TRBJ2-3; CDR3: CASSLGGRNTDTQYF
D: -; V: TRBV15; length: 15; J: TRBJ2-2; CDR3: CATSDYLANTGELFF
D: -; V: TRBV7-2; length: 15; J: TRBJ1-5; CDR3: CASSLGGMTNQPQHF
D: -; V: TRBV11-2; length: 12; J: TRBJ2-3; CDR3: CASSLSGVTQYF
D: -; V: TRBV6-4; length: 15; J: TRBJ2-3; CDR3: CASSERLAGTDTQYF
D: TRBD2; V: TRBV10-2; length: 14; J: TRBJ2-7; CDR3: CASSESASGVGQYF
D: TRBD1; V: TRBV5-1; length: 15; J: TRBJ1-2; CDR3: CASSYGGQGSYGYTF
D: -; V: TRBV6-5; length: 14; J: TRBJ2-1; CDR3: CASGGRSSYNEQFF
D: -; V: TRBV3-1/TRBV3-2; length: 15; J: TRBJ2-5; CDR3: CASSQGPLGRETQYF
D: -; V: TRBV10-3; length: 18; J: TRBJ2-7; CDR3: CAISESDSFGRGSYEQYF
D: TRBD2; V: TRBV5-4; length: 15; J: TRBJ2-7; CDR3: CASGGVGAGDHEQYF
D: -; V: TRBV27; length: 14; J: TRBJ2-2; CDR3: CASRRQGGTGELFF
D: -; V: TRBV15; length: 12; J: TRBJ1-2; CDR3: CATSRKGDGYTF
D: TRBD2; V: TRBV5-1; length: 16; J: TRBJ2-1; CDR3: CASSPGAAGGPNEQFF
D: -; V: TRBV7-9; length: 14; J: TRBJ1-2; CDR3: CASSLRGQHYGYTF
D: -; V: TRBV24-1; length: 18; J: TRBJ2-1; CDR3: CATSDLRGGNFRSGEQFF
D: -; V: TRBV28; length: 13; J: TRBJ1-5; CDR3: CASSPPGNQPQHF
D: -; V: TRBV5-1; length: 13; J: TRBJ1-2; CDR3: CASSQGEGNGYTF
D: -; V: TRBV7-6; length: 15; J: TRBJ2-1; CDR3: CASSLYGRLGDEQFF
D: TRBD1; V: TRBV4-1; length: 15; J: TRBJ1-5; CDR3: CASSPPDRGEQPQHF
D: -; V: TRBV2; length: 12; J: TRBJ1-6; CDR3: CASRDGNSPLHF
D: TRBD1; V: TRBV14; length: 13; J: TRBJ1-1; CDR3: CASSQDRAAEAFF